Described below is a single TCR beta chain sequence and its context. What it binds is not known. The sample originates from a study of graft-versus-host responses after intestinal transplantation. Study overall: All recipients were transplanted with multivisceral, liver-intestinal, or isolated intestinal grafts. Anti-thymocyte globulin induction, then tacrolimus and steroids for two to four years, went to all recipients. Study findings and constraints: There was an association between peak levels of circulating GvH clones and early post-transplant HvG declines. Present in recipient marrow, GvH clones included some that appeared first in ileum or blood.

CDR3 length: 16 amino acids. V gave up 4 bases and J gave up 5 bases, with 17 bases separating them. The germline V gene has CDR1 LNHDA and CDR2 SQIVND (reference sequence). The table came from immunoSEQ multiplex PCR; TCRdb's copy has only in-frame clones and leaves some out. The table has more than 65,000 clones, 90% seen once. The J gene is TRBJ2-2, the V gene TRBV19; tentatively, D is TRBD2 (6 bases). This receptor was identified in a human donor who received an intestinal transplant. The sequenced sample was unstimulated CD8+ T cells sorted from spleen or lymph node cells, obtained before intestinal transplant. CDR3 nucleotide sequence: TGTGCCAGTAGTACCTTCGGAGGGGAGTATACCGGGGAGCTGTTTTTT. Amino acid sequence: CASSTFGGEYTGELFF.